Listed below are T cell receptor beta chains from one sample, sequenced in a study of CD8+ T cells in alopecia areata. Sequencing used immunoSEQ multiplex PCR; TCRdb keeps in-frame clones, though not all of them. The table lists about 210,000 clones, roughly 64% of them singletons. The input for sequencing was CD4+ T cells sorted from blood, taken at week 4, from a patient treated with tofacitinib. The receptors stem from a human donor with alopecia areata. Each CDR3 is given with its conserved first and last residue. Each record gives: CDR3 protein, CDR3 DNA, clone size, D gene, CDR3 length, V gene, J gene. D genes are given only for firm matches. Size values are once, few and many counts, or a class for expanded clones, and some rows have none.

CDR3aa: CASSLAHRESRSPLHF
CDR3nt: TGTGCCAGCAGTTTGGCCCACAGGGAATCCAGGTCACCCCTCCACTTT
abundance: .
d_gene: .
len: 16
v_gene: TRBV27
j_gene: TRBJ1-6

CDR3aa: CASSPGNTEAFF
CDR3nt: TGTGCCAGCTCCCCAGGGAATACTGAAGCTTTCTTT
abundance: .
d_gene: .
len: 12
v_gene: TRBV18
j_gene: TRBJ1-1

CDR3aa: CASSQGEAGELFF
CDR3nt: TGCGCCAGCAGCCAAGGAGAGGCCGGGGAGCTGTTTTTT
abundance: few
d_gene: .
len: 13
v_gene: TRBV4-3
j_gene: TRBJ2-2

CDR3aa: CASNTLGTGGGSTEAFF
CDR3nt: TGTGCCAGCAACACTCTAGGGACAGGGGGTGGAAGCACTGAAGCTTTCTTT
abundance: few
d_gene: TRBD1
len: 17
v_gene: TRBV5-4
j_gene: TRBJ1-1

CDR3aa: CASQKIHEQYF
CDR3nt: TGTGCCAGCCAGAAGATCCACGAGCAGTACTTC
abundance: .
d_gene: .
len: 11
v_gene: TRBV2
j_gene: TRBJ2-7

CDR3aa: CASGTIQETQYF
CDR3nt: TGTGCCAGCGGGACTATCCAAGAGACCCAGTACTTC
abundance: .
d_gene: TRBD2
len: 12
v_gene: TRBV10-3
j_gene: TRBJ2-5

CDR3aa: CASSGTGNGYTF
CDR3nt: TGCGCCAGCTCGGGGACAGGGAATGGCTACACCTTC
abundance: .
d_gene: TRBD1
len: 12
v_gene: TRBV5-1
j_gene: TRBJ1-2

CDR3aa: CASSYRDRGNQPQHF
CDR3nt: TGTGCCAGCAGCTACCGGGACAGGGGCAATCAGCCCCAGCATTTT
abundance: .
d_gene: TRBD1
len: 15
v_gene: TRBV4-2
j_gene: TRBJ1-5

CDR3aa: CASSLGSWGSEKETQYF
CDR3nt: TGCGCCAGCAGCTTGGGTTCGTGGGGCTCGGAGAAAGAGACCCAGTACTTC
abundance: .
d_gene: .
len: 17
v_gene: TRBV5-1
j_gene: TRBJ2-5

CDR3aa: CASSLILNSPLHF
CDR3nt: TGTGCCAGCAGTTTAATACTGAATTCACCCCTCCACTTT
abundance: .
d_gene: .
len: 13
v_gene: TRBV27
j_gene: TRBJ1-6

CDR3aa: CAWRSGSNSPLHF
CDR3nt: TGTGCCTGGAGGTCCGGGAGCAATTCACCCCTCCACTTT
abundance: .
d_gene: .
len: 13
v_gene: TRBV30
j_gene: TRBJ1-6

CDR3aa: CSAKKGNEQFF
CDR3nt: TGCAGTGCCAAGAAAGGGAATGAGCAGTTCTTC
abundance: .
d_gene: .
len: 11
v_gene: TRBV20-1
j_gene: TRBJ2-1

CDR3aa: CAWSTTAQETQYF
CDR3nt: TGTGCCTGGAGTACCACGGCCCAAGAGACCCAGTACTTC
abundance: .
d_gene: .
len: 13
v_gene: TRBV30
j_gene: TRBJ2-5